This T cell receptor (beta chain) was sequenced during a study of regulatory T cells in long-lasting Graves disease. The wider study: The term persistent Graves' disease signified upward of 5 years on antithyroid drugs with positive TSH receptor antibodies.

Building of the TCR beta libraries involved iRepertoire HTBI primers and Arm-PCR of CDR3 regions. TCRdb processed the multiplex PCR reads anew with MiXCR; each CDR3 protein has one entry. The sample records roughly 400,000 distinct CDR3 sequences, around 21% being singletons. In germline, CDR1 is SGHTA, CDR2 FQGNSA. CDR3 length: 15 amino acids. As regards this clonotype: A much larger clonotype is one base distant, so this may be a read error.

The time point was: persistent/refractory GD, antithyroid drugs over 5 years with positive TRAb. The TCR library was made from RNA extracted from PBMCs. Sequenced here: peripheral blood mononuclear cells (PBMCs), sampled when the disease was refractory, from a patient treated with antithyroid drugs. This TCR was sampled from a female donor with Graves disease. The chain recombines TRBV7-2 with TRBJ2-1, with D hard to call. The chain's CDR3 is CASSYLPPHYNEQSF. The DNA for the CDR3 is TGTGCCAGCAGCTACCTACCGCCTCACTACAATGAGCAGTCCTTC. Looking up the rest from reference TRBV7-2 and TRBJ2-1 gives the full variable domain: GAGVSQSPSNKVTEKGKDVELRCDPISGHTALYWYRQSLGQGLEFLIYFQGNSAPDKSGLPSDRFSAERTGGSVSTLTIQRTQQEDSAVYLCASSYLPPHYNEQSFGPGTRLTVL.